One and the same sample provided the 16 T cell receptor beta chains below, sequenced in a study of blood T cell repertoires in COVID-19. Sequencing was performed with immunoSEQ multiplex PCR; in TCRdb, only in-frame clones are kept and a portion is missing. Among 100,000 or so clones, under 80% were seen once, and the ten largest hold roughly a fifth. The sequencing input was peripheral blood. The receptors derive from a woman aged 70 to 79 with acute or convalescent COVID-19.

This clone counts as large. The CDR3 DNA follows: TGTGCCAGCAGTGATCCTTGGGACTTTAATGAAAAACTGTTTTTT. The encoded protein is CASSDPWDFNEKLFF. J is TRBJ1-4 and V is TRBV6-1, with D possibly matching TRBD1 (5 bases). Germline-derived CDR1 and CDR2 are MNHNS and SASEGT. V was clipped by 3 bases and J by 4 bases, with 12 bases between them. This CDR3 is 15 amino acids long.

This clone was seen a handful of times. The CDR3, as DNA: TGTGCCAGCAGCGTGGACAGGGGCCCGTATGGCTACACCTTC. Its protein product is CASSVDRGPYGYTF. The chain carries TRBV5-4 and TRBJ1-2, with 9 bases identical to TRBD1. Germline V CDR1 and CDR2: SGHNT, YYREEE (reference sequence). CDR3 length: 14 amino acids. The V gene end was trimmed by 4 bases and the J gene end by 5 bases; junction bases not matched to a gene: 6.

This chain links TRBV13 with TRBJ2-1, with D possibly TRBD2 on 7 matching bases. The V end was cut by 5 bases, the J end by 7 bases, with 24 bases between. This CDR3 contains 17 residues. Germline CDR1 is PRHDT and CDR2 is FYEKMQ (reference sequence). The CDR3 coding sequence is TGTGCCAGCAGCCCGAGGGGGGCAGGGGAGGGTAGGAATGAGCAGTTCTTC. Amino acid sequence: CASSPRGAGEGRNEQFF.

V gene TRBV12-3 or TRBV12-4 combines with J gene TRBJ1-1; D possibly corresponds to TRBD1 (5 bases). The CDR3 length is 13 residues. V was cut by 6 bases and J by 1 base, with 9 bases left in between. CDR3 sequence: CASSSTGNTEAFF. In DNA, the CDR3 is TGTGCCAGCAGCTCTACAGGGAACACTGAAGCTTTCTTT.

Here the CDR3 DNA reads TGCGCCAGCAGCTTGGGGACAGGGGAACCTTATCAGCCCCAGCATTTT. It codes for CASSLGTGEPYQPQHF. V usage is TRBV5-1 and J usage is TRBJ1-5; 9 nucleotides line up with TRBD1. V lost 0 bases to trimming and J lost 5 bases; unmatched junction nucleotides: 6. Per germline, CDR1 SGHRS and CDR2 YFSETQ. The CDR3 covers 16 residues. The variable domain in full, completed from reference TRBV5-1 and TRBJ1-5, reads KAGVTQTPRYLIKTRGQQVTLSCSPISGHRSVSWYQQTPGQGLQFLFEYFSETQRNKGNFPGRFSGRQFSNSRSEMNVSTLELGDSALYLCASSLGTGEPYQPQHFGDGTRLSIL.

This clone was observed a few times. The genes are TRBV6-1 and TRBJ1-1, with D possibly TRBD1 on 5 matching bases. V was trimmed by 5 bases and J by 7 bases, leaving 20 bases between them. Germline CDR1 and CDR2: MNHNS and SASEGT. This CDR3 has 15 residues. In nucleotides, the CDR3 is TGTGCCAGCAGTCCCCCTGGAGGAGGGGTTGGTGAAGCTTTCTTT. This translates into CASSPPGGGVGEAFF.

The chain combines TRBV5-1 with TRBJ2-7, with 7 positions matching TRBD1. The CDR3 spans 15 residues. V trimming: 0 bases; J trimming: 1 base; junction bases outside the gene matches: 4. Germline lookup yields CDR1 SGHRS and CDR2 YFSETQ. CDR3 protein: CASSLGRGPSYEQYF. The CDR3, as DNA: TGCGCCAGCAGCTTGGGTAGGGGGCCATCCTACGAGCAGTACTTC.

Remarks on this clone: One end of the junction is discordant with germline, which a read error may explain. The chain employs TRBV7-9 and TRBJ2-5, with TRBD1 matching 10 bases. CDR1 SEHNR and CDR2 FQNEAQ come from the germline V gene (reference sequence). The CDR3 covers 14 residues. The CDR3 loop reads CASRLGTGVETQYF. Here the CDR3 DNA reads TGTGCCAGCAGGTTAGGGACAGGGGTCGAGACCCAGTACTTC. The whole variable domain, filled in from reference TRBV7-9 and TRBJ2-5, reads DTGVSQNPRHKITKRGQNVTFRCDPISEHNRLYWYRQTLGQGPEFLTYFQNEAQLEKSRLLSDRFSAERPKGSFSTLEIQRTEQGDSAMYLCASRLGTGVETQYFGPGTRLLVL.

This chain links TRBV3-1 (or the pseudogene TRBV3-2) with TRBJ2-5, with 7 bases lining up with TRBD1. Trimming took 2 bases from V and 5 from J; bases not matched to a gene: 8. CDR3 length equals 15 residues. CDR1 and CDR2 (germline): LGHDT, YNNKEL (reference sequence). This CDR3 reads CASSQRRGQAETQYF. DNA for the CDR3: TGTGCCAGCAGCCAACGTAGGGGGCAAGCGGAGACCCAGTACTTC.

The rearrangement uses TRBV7-8 and TRBJ2-7; TRBD2 is a possible D gene (6 bases). Germline CDR1 and CDR2: SGHVS and FQNEAQ. Trimming removed 6 bases at V and 3 bases at J, with 18 bases between. The CDR3 loop spans 15 amino acids. DNA of the CDR3: TGTGCCAGCAGTTTAAACCGGGACTCCCACTACGAGCAGTACTTC. It translates to CASSLNRDSHYEQYF. Together with reference TRBV7-8 and TRBJ2-7, the CDR3 gives the full variable domain: GAGVSQSPRYKVAKRGQDVALRCDPISGHVSLFWYQQALGQGPEFLTYFQNEAQLDKSGLPSDRFFAERPEGSVSTLKIQRTQQEDSAVYLCASSLNRDSHYEQYFGPGTRLTVT.

The rearrangement joins TRBV7-8 to TRBJ2-4; D gene ambiguous. The CDR3 runs 14 residues. CDR1 is SGHVS and CDR2 is FQNEAQ in the germline V gene. Trimming shortened V by 3 bases and J by 0 bases, and 6 bases separated the two germline ends. The CDR3 DNA sequence: TGTGCCAGCAGCTTGGGCGAAGCCAAAAACATTCAGTACTTC. As protein: CASSLGEAKNIQYF.

This chain uses TRBV5-8 with TRBJ1-5; D uncertain. CDR1 is SGHTS and CDR2 is YDEGEE in the germline V gene. The CDR3 is 12 amino acids. V dropped 4 bases and J dropped 6 bases, with 8 bases sitting between them. CDR3 residues: CASSPLTQPQHF. The CDR3 bases are TGTGCCAGCAGCCCACTTACTCAGCCCCAGCATTTT. Full variable domain (missing parts from reference TRBV5-8 and TRBJ1-5): EAGVTQSPTHLIKTRGQQATLRCSPISGHTSVYWYQQALGLGLQFLLWYDEGEERNRGNFPPRFSGRQFPNYSSELNVNALELEDSALYLCASSPLTQPQHFGDGTRLSIL.

The rearrangement joins TRBV9 to TRBJ1-2; a weak D match, TRBD1 (5 bases). From germline, CDR1 is SGDLS and CDR2 YYNGEE. The V end lost 0 bases, the J end lost 1 base, and 13 bases lay between the germline ends. This CDR3 has 16 amino acids. The CDR3, as DNA: TGTGCCAGCAGCGTAGGTTCAGGGACTCGTAACTATGGCTACACCTTC. Protein product: CASSVGSGTRNYGYTF.

V and J are TRBV6-5 and TRBJ1-1, with a possible D match to TRBD1 (6 bases). Trimming shortened V by 6 bases and J by 2 bases, and 16 bases separated the two germline ends. There are 15 residues in the CDR3. Germline loops: CDR1 MNHEY, CDR2 SVGAGI. The CDR3 nucleotides are TGTGCCAGCAGAGGAGGGGGGGGATCTAACACTGAAGCTTTCTTT. As protein: CASRGGGGSNTEAFF.

This chain joins TRBV6-5 and TRBJ1-5; a weak D match, TRBD1 (5 bases). The germline V and J ends were trimmed by 6 bases and 2 bases, with 11 bases remaining between them. Germline loops: CDR1 MNHEY, CDR2 SVGAGI. The CDR3 covers 14 residues. The CDR3 region is CASRISQGNQPQHF. DNA of the CDR3: TGTGCCAGCAGGATCTCACAGGGCAATCAGCCCCAGCATTTT.

V gene TRBV6-5 combines with J gene TRBJ1-1; the D is unclear. Germline CDR1 and CDR2: MNHEY and SVGAGI. The CDR3 loop spans 13 amino acids. Trimming cost V 6 bases and J 1 base, with 9 bases left between them. The DNA for the CDR3 is TGTGCCAGCAGCGCTACAGAGAACACTGAAGCTTTCTTT. This encodes CASSATENTEAFF.